The clone carrying this TCR beta chain was picked up a small number of times. Its antigen is not identified. The data derive from a study of regulatory T cells in long-lasting Graves disease. The study's findings and limits: Persistent disease favored TRBV28, TRBJ1-2 and TRBJ2-5.

CDR1 is MGHRA and CDR2 is YSYEKL in the germline V gene. The germline V and J ends were trimmed by 4 bases and 6 bases, with 18 bases remaining between them. The CDR3 totals 16 residues. Time point described: newly diagnosed GD, antithyroid drugs for less than 3 months. TCR sequences were obtained from RNA taken from PBMCs. TCR beta libraries were built with iRepertoire HTBI primers and Arm-PCR of CDR3 regions. TCRdb processed the multiplex PCR reads anew with MiXCR; each CDR3 protein has one entry. Found here are a few hundred thousand distinct CDR3 sequences, 15% to 20% of them singletons; the top ten hold 20% to 25%. A further study also used this sample, focusing on T cells in Graves' hyperthyroidism and ophthalmopathy. That work adds: Investigators excluded patients with uncontrolled infection, other autoimmune disease, pregnancy or lactation. Based on clinical symptoms, serum thyroxine and TRAb, thyroid ultrasound and orbital computed tomography, diagnoses were reached.

This clonotype originated in a woman younger than 35 with Graves disease. The rearrangement joins TRBV4-1 to TRBJ1-4; D gene unclear. Sequenced here: peripheral blood mononuclear cells (PBMCs), sampled at new diagnosis, from a patient treated with antithyroid drugs. The CDR3 DNA reads TGCGCCAGCAGCCCCCAGGAGAGGAACGCCTATGAAAAACTGTTTTTT. Translated, it gives CASSPQERNAYEKLFF.